These T cell receptor beta chains were read from a single sample in a study of blood T cell repertoires in COVID-19. TCRdb keeps only in-frame clones here, not all; method: immunoSEQ multiplex PCR. This sample has over 200,000 clones; roughly 87% occur once, and the top ten carry over 1.5%. Sequenced: peripheral blood. Receptors were obtained from a man in his forties or fifties with active or convalescent COVID-19. Each CDR3 is given with its conserved first and last residue. The order of the fields is V gene, D gene, J gene, CDR3 DNA, CDR3 protein. D genes are given only for firm matches.

>TRBV3-1/TRBV3-2|TRBD2|TRBJ2-5
TGTGCCAGCAGCCTATGGGGACTAGCGGGGGTACTACATGAGACCCAGTACTTC
CASSLWGLAGVLHETQYF
>TRBV19|.|TRBJ1-2
TGTGCCAGTAGTATAGGGCAGGTCTATGGCTACACCTTC
CASSIGQVYGYTF
>TRBV4-1|.|TRBJ1-3
TGCGCCAGCAGCCCCTTAGGGGTCTCCGGAAACACCATATATTTT
CASSPLGVSGNTIYF
>TRBV9|TRBD2|TRBJ2-2
TGTGCCAGCAGCGTAGGACTAGCTTTTGCGAACACCGGGGAGCTGTTTTTT
CASSVGLAFANTGELFF
>TRBV3-1/TRBV3-2|.|TRBJ1-2
TGTGCCAGCAGCCAAGGTCCTTTCTATGGCTACACCTTC
CASSQGPFYGYTF
>TRBV5-6|.|TRBJ2-3
TGTGCCAGCAGCTGGGGACTTAGCACAGATACGCAGTATTTT
CASSWGLSTDTQYF
>TRBV4-1|.|TRBJ1-2
TGCGCCAGCAGCCAATGGGGGGACCGCGGCTACACCTTC
CASSQWGDRGYTF
>TRBV5-4|TRBD1|TRBJ2-5
TGTGCCAGCAGTTCCGGGGACAGGAACTTACGAGAGACCCAGTACTTC
CASSSGDRNLRETQYF
>TRBV5-1|TRBD1|TRBJ1-5
TGCGCCAGCAGCCTGGGACAGGGTCAGGGCAATCAGCCCCAGCATTTT
CASSLGQGQGNQPQHF
>TRBV6-6|TRBD1|TRBJ1-1
TGTGCCAGCAGTTGGGGGACAGGGACGAACACTGAAGCTTTCTTT
CASSWGTGTNTEAFF
>TRBV5-1|TRBD2|TRBJ2-1
TGCGCCAGCAGCCGGACTAGTCCCACCTACAATGAGCAGTTCTTC
CASSRTSPTYNEQFF
>TRBV12-3/TRBV12-4|.|TRBJ2-7
TGTGCCAGCAGTTTAGTTAACGAGCAGTACTTC
CASSLVNEQYF
>TRBV28|.|TRBJ1-5
TGTGCCAGCAGTTCCGCGGGGGAAGTGGGCAATCAGCCCCAGCATTTT
CASSSAGEVGNQPQHF
>TRBV2|.|TRBJ2-7
TGTGCCAGCAGTGAGGGTTGGCAGGGATACGAGCAGTACTTC
CASSEGWQGYEQYF
>TRBV25-1|TRBD1|TRBJ2-2
TGTGCCAGCAGTCCCATTAACCGGGACAGGGGTCATGCCGGGGAGCTGTTTTTT
CASSPINRDRGHAGELFF
>TRBV7-8|TRBD1|TRBJ2-1
TGTGCCAGCAGCTTCTATCTGACAGGGGTAGATGAGCAGTTCTTC
CASSFYLTGVDEQFF
>TRBV2|.|TRBJ1-3
TGTGCCAGCAGTGACAGGATCTCTGGAAACACCATATATTTT
CASSDRISGNTIYF